This passage covers 4 T cell receptor beta chains from one sample sequenced in a study of blood T cell repertoires in COVID-19. Repertoires were generated with immunoSEQ multiplex PCR, while TCRdb's copy carries only in-frame clones and drops some. The sample has about 310,000 clones, roughly 91% seen once; the top ten hold 1%. The source material was peripheral blood. The receptors were gathered from a man between 50 and 59 years old with active or convalescent COVID-19.

J is TRBJ2-7 and V is TRBV5-4, with D possibly TRBD1 on 6 matching bases. The CDR3 is 13 amino acids. V shed 3 bases and J shed 4 bases, with 11 bases lying between them. CDR1 and CDR2 (germline): SGHNT, YYREEE (reference sequence). In nucleotides, the CDR3 is TGTGCCAGCAGCTCGGGACACCTTTACGAGCAGTACTTC. Translating gives CASSSGHLYEQYF. Full variable domain (outside the CDR3, taken from reference TRBV5-4 and TRBJ2-7): ETGVTQSPTHLIKTRGQQVTLRCSSQSGHNTVSWYQQALGQGPQFIFQYYREEENGRGNFPPRFSGLQFPNYSSELNVNALELDDSALYLCASSSGHLYEQYFGPGTRLTVT.

V usage is TRBV2 and J usage is TRBJ2-5, with TRBD2 identical over 14 bases. V shed 3 bases and J 9 bases; nucleotides not matched to a gene: 6. The CDR3 spans 15 residues. Germline CDR1 is SNHLY and CDR2 is FYNNEI. CDR3 nucleotide sequence: TGTGCCAGCAGTGATCGGGGACTAGCGGGGGAGGCCCAGTACTTC. Encoded protein: CASSDRGLAGEAQYF.

The chain uses TRBV19 and TRBJ2-1, with 9 bases identical to TRBD1. Germline V gene sequence: CDR1 LNHDA, CDR2 SQIVND (reference sequence). The CDR3 contains 19 residues. J gave up 12 bases and V 1 base, and 22 bases lay outside the gene matches. The DNA for the CDR3 is TGTGCCAGTAGTATAGGGAGGGGCGTTGGGACAGGGCCCCTCGATGTGCAGTTCTTC. Amino acids: CASSIGRGVGTGPLDVQFF.

The chain combines TRBV4-1 with TRBJ1-3; TRBD1 aligns across 7 bases. Germline V CDR1 and CDR2: MGHRA, YSYEKL. J lost 4 bases, V lost 4 bases, and 10 bases had no gene match. The CDR3 spans 16 residues. The CDR3: CASSRNRGQIGNTIYF. CDR3 DNA: TGCGCCAGCAGCCGCAACAGGGGCCAAATAGGAAACACCATATATTTT.